One sample yielded the 32 T cell receptor beta chains listed below, sequenced in a study of blood T cell repertoires in COVID-19. Clones were read by immunoSEQ multiplex PCR, and TCRdb kept only the in-frame ones, dropping some. The repertoire holds roughly 52,000 clones, around 87% seen once, with 4% in the top ten. Source material: peripheral blood. These receptors all come from a man aged 50-60 years with acute or convalescent COVID-19.

CDR3 nucleotide sequence: TGCGCCAGCAGCCCACCCGGGACTAGCGGGGGGCTGGGTGAGCAGTTCTTC. As protein: CASSPPGTSGGLGEQFF. This chain joins TRBV5-1 and TRBJ2-1, with 15 nucleotides matching TRBD2. This CDR3 region has 17 residues. V dropped 4 bases and J dropped 9; count of bases not matched to a gene: 11. The V gene's germline CDR1 is SGHRS and CDR2 YFSETQ. The full variable domain, with the rest looked up from reference TRBV5-1 and TRBJ2-1, is KAGVTQTPRYLIKTRGQQVTLSCSPISGHRSVSWYQQTPGQGLQFLFEYFSETQRNKGNFPGRFSGRQFSNSRSEMNVSTLELGDSALYLCASSPPGTSGGLGEQFFGPGTRLTVL.

This CDR3 reads CASSPDRGRSEKLFF. The CDR3 DNA reads TGTGCCAGCAGCCCCGACAGGGGAAGGAGTGAAAAACTGTTTTTT. The V gene is TRBV7-2, the J gene TRBJ1-4; 8 bases map to TRBD1. Losses at the gene ends were 5 bases for V and 7 bases for J; bases not matched to a gene: 9. The CDR3 has 15 amino acids. Germline CDR1 and CDR2: SGHTA and FQGNSA.

Only a few counts were recorded for this clone. The chain employs TRBV29-1 and TRBJ1-2, with unresolved D. CDR3 size: 11 residues. Deletions cut 3 bases from V and 3 bases from J, with 5 bases between. Germline loops: CDR1 SQVTM, CDR2 ANQGSEA. CDR3 loop: CSVERHYGYTF. The CDR3 DNA follows: TGCAGCGTTGAGAGGCACTATGGCTACACCTTC.

The chain recombines TRBV27 with TRBJ1-1; the D gene is possibly TRBD1 (5 bases). The CDR3 extends over 17 amino acids. V lost 5 bases and J lost 3, with 22 bases in between. From germline, CDR1 is MNHEY and CDR2 SMNVEV (reference sequence). The CDR3 reads CASSPYLRGMVHTEAFF. For the CDR3, the DNA is TGTGCCAGCAGTCCGTACCTTAGGGGAATGGTGCACACTGAAGCTTTCTTT.

J is TRBJ2-1 and V is TRBV19; D is possibly TRBD2 (6 bases). The CDR3 is 13 residues long. Germline loops: CDR1 LNHDA, CDR2 SQIVND (reference sequence). The ends were cut back, 1 base at V and 10 bases at J, with 11 bases in the middle. DNA of the CDR3: TGTGCCAGTAGTATAGGGGGGGTGCGAGAGCAGTTCTTC. Its protein is CASSIGGVREQFF.

The rearrangement uses TRBV7-3 and TRBJ1-6; 7 bases are a match to TRBD1. Per the germline V gene, CDR1 is SGHTA and CDR2 is FQGTGA. V lost 3 bases, J lost 6 bases, and 2 bases stayed unmatched. CDR3 length equals 14 residues. The CDR3: CASSLGQINSPLHF. For the CDR3, the DNA is TGTGCCAGCAGCTTGGGACAGATTAATTCACCCCTCCACTTT.

The genes are TRBV12-5 and TRBJ1-2; 10 positions agree with TRBD1. CDR3 size: 15 residues. Germline trimming cut 7 bases from V and 8 bases from J; bases unmatched to any gene: 13. Germline V gives CDR1 LGHNT, CDR2 FRNRAP. The CDR3, as DNA: TGTGCTAGTGCCTCCCGACGGGACAGGGGAGAAGGCTACACCTTC. Protein sequence: CASASRRDRGEGYTF.

This clone was observed once. The chain recombines TRBV18 with TRBJ2-1, with a weak D call TRBD2 (5 bases). V shed 3 bases and J shed 0 bases, with 6 bases lying between them. The CDR3 length is 14 residues. Germline CDR1 and CDR2: KGHSH and LQKENI. CDR3 bases: TGTGCCAGCTCACCGGGGAGCTCCTACAATGAGCAGTTCTTC. Translating gives CASSPGSSYNEQFF.

The chain joins TRBV18 to TRBJ1-1, with D hard to call. Germline V CDR1 and CDR2: KGHSH, LQKENI. CDR3 size: 12 residues. Trimming stripped 8 bases from V and 10 bases from J, with 17 bases between. Here the CDR3 reads CASLSPGLAAFF. The DNA for the CDR3 is TGTGCCAGCCTTTCCCCGGGGTTGGCAGCTTTCTTT.

V and J are TRBV7-3 and TRBJ2-1; D is possibly TRBD2 (7 bases). The CDR3 covers 15 residues. The germline V gene encodes CDR1 SGHTA and CDR2 FQGTGA. V was cut by 1 base and J by 10 bases, with 17 bases left in between. The CDR3 sequence is CASSLNPAGAGEQFF. The DNA of the CDR3 is TGTGCCAGCAGCTTAAACCCCGCGGGGGCGGGGGAGCAGTTCTTC.

This clone occurred a few times. V is TRBV11-2 and J is TRBJ2-5, with TRBD2 matching 11 bases. CDR3 length equals 14 residues. Unmatched junction bases numbered 1, after V lost 5 bases and J lost 2 bases. Germline CDR1 SGHAT, CDR2 FQNNGV. CDR3 loop: CASSGLAGQETQYF. Written as DNA, the CDR3 is TGTGCCAGCAGCGGACTAGCGGGTCAAGAGACCCAGTACTTC.

The V and J genes are TRBV6-5 and TRBJ1-2; 9 nucleotides match TRBD1. The J segment lost 7 bases and the V segment lost 6 bases, leaving 12 bases of the junction unmatched. Looked up from germline, CDR1 is MNHEY and CDR2 is SVGAGI. This CDR3 contains 15 residues. The CDR3 is CASSFGTGGAGGYTF. CDR3 coding DNA: TGTGCCAGCAGCTTTGGCACAGGGGGCGCGGGTGGCTACACCTTC.

This chain joins TRBV24-1 and TRBJ2-5, with a weak D call TRBD1 (6 bases). Germline V gives CDR1 KGHDR, CDR2 SFDVKD. V was pared by 9 bases and J by 7 bases, with 14 bases between. The CDR3 spans 12 residues. CDR3 residues: CATATGTGTQYF. For the CDR3, the DNA is TGTGCCACCGCCACAGGGACGGGGACCCAGTACTTC.

V and J are TRBV18 and TRBJ2-1; 8 nucleotides agree with TRBD2. J lost 5 bases, V lost 1 base, and 7 bases had no gene match. There are 16 residues in the CDR3. From germline, CDR1 is KGHSH and CDR2 LQKENI. The CDR3 DNA sequence: TGTGCCAGCTCACCACTCAGTAGCGGGGCCCACAATGAGCAGTTCTTC. Protein sequence: CASSPLSSGAHNEQFF.

This chain links TRBV19 with TRBJ2-1; 10 bases line up with TRBD2. V lost 6 bases and J lost 5; bases outside the gene matches: 7. This CDR3 has 15 residues. Germline V gene lookup returns CDR1 LNHDA and CDR2 SQIVND (reference sequence). This CDR3 reads CASRLGTSVNNEQFF. CDR3 DNA: TGTGCCAGTAGACTTGGGACTAGCGTTAACAATGAGCAGTTCTTC.

The chain carries TRBV7-2 and TRBJ2-7, with 10 bases identical to TRBD2. V shed 4 bases and J 1 base; nucleotides not matched to a gene: 1. CDR1 is SGHTA and CDR2 is FQGNSA in the germline V gene. The CDR3 covers 14 residues. CDR3 nucleotides: TGTGCCAGCAGCTCGACTAGCGGGTCCTACGAGCAGTACTTC. Its protein product is CASSSTSGSYEQYF.

J is TRBJ2-6 and V is TRBV7-9; 7 bases agree with TRBD1. Per germline, CDR1 SEHNR and CDR2 FQNEAQ (reference sequence). Trimming removed 2 bases from V and 2 bases from J; junction bases left unmatched: 0. The CDR3 spans 15 residues. CDR3 sequence: CASSLQGAGANVLTF. The CDR3 DNA sequence: TGTGCCAGCAGCTTACAGGGGGCTGGGGCCAACGTCCTGACTTTC.

This chain uses TRBV27 with TRBJ2-2, with a weak D call TRBD1 (6 bases). CDR3 length: 16 amino acids. V was pared by 4 bases and J by 2 bases, with 14 bases between. Germline assignment: CDR1 MNHEY and CDR2 SMNVEV (reference sequence). CDR3 loop: CASSSSGGRNTGELFF. CDR3 sequence (DNA): TGTGCCAGCAGTTCTTCTGGGGGCCGAAACACCGGGGAGCTGTTTTTT.

This chain connects TRBV9 to TRBJ1-2, with a tentative D call TRBD1 (6 bases). This CDR3 is 14 amino acids long. Between the trimmed V and J ends, which lost 6 bases and 7 bases, there was a span of 19 bases. CDR1 and CDR2 from the germline V gene are SGDLS and YYNGEE. The CDR3, as DNA: TGTGCCAGCACGGAACAGGGCAATTTTGGTGGCTACACCTTC. This encodes CASTEQGNFGGYTF.

The chain has TRBV12-3 or TRBV12-4 and TRBJ2-1; TRBD2 might be the D (6 bases). Trimming stripped 6 bases from V and 3 bases from J, with 9 bases between. The CDR3 is 13 residues long. CDR3 protein: CASSLSGYNEQFF. The CDR3 region has the DNA TGTGCCAGCAGCCTTAGCGGCTACAATGAGCAGTTCTTC.

The chain couples TRBV5-6 to TRBJ2-4; 10 bases match TRBD2. V lost 2 bases and J lost 0; bases outside the gene matches: 5. The CDR3 has 17 residues. In germline, CDR1 is SGHDT, CDR2 YYEEEE. The CDR3 DNA sequence: TGTGCCAGCAGCTTAGGACTAGCGGAGCTAGCCAAAAACATTCAGTACTTC. Its translation: CASSLGLAELAKNIQYF.

The V and J genes are TRBV24-1 and TRBJ2-1; D might be TRBD2 (5 bases). From germline, CDR1 is KGHDR and CDR2 SFDVKD. V shed 9 bases and J shed 10 bases, with 18 bases lying between them. CDR3 length: 13 residues. The CDR3 reads CATSWRGLREQFF. The DNA of the CDR3 is TGTGCCACCTCGTGGCGAGGACTTCGCGAGCAGTTCTTC.

V and J are TRBV28 and TRBJ1-2; 12 bases align to TRBD1. Germline CDR1 reads MDHEN; CDR2 reads SYDVKM. The CDR3 has 14 amino acids. The V segment lost 7 bases and the J segment 10 bases; nucleotides outside the gene matches: 10. Here the CDR3 DNA reads TGTGCCAGCAACCGCTCCGGGACAGGGGGCGACTACACCTTC. Translating it yields CASNRSGTGGDYTF.

The chain is built from TRBV24-1 and TRBJ2-1; 10 positions match TRBD2. The J segment lost 2 bases and the V segment lost 4 bases, leaving 7 bases of the junction unmatched. The CDR3 covers 17 residues. Germline assignment: CDR1 KGHDR and CDR2 SFDVKD. The CDR3: CATSESSGRAPYNEQFF. The CDR3 nucleotides read TGTGCCACCAGTGAATCAAGCGGGAGGGCCCCCTACAATGAGCAGTTCTTC.

The chain uses TRBV5-1 and TRBJ2-2; perhaps TRBD1 as D (6 bases). This CDR3 region has 17 residues. CDR1 SGHRS and CDR2 YFSETQ come from the germline V gene. Trimming shortened V by 0 bases and J by 2 bases, and 14 bases separated the two germline ends. The CDR3 sequence is CASSLVGLTGNTGELFF. The CDR3 bases are TGCGCCAGCAGCTTGGTCGGATTGACAGGAAACACCGGGGAGCTGTTTTTT. The variable domain in full, completed from reference TRBV5-1 and TRBJ2-2, reads KAGVTQTPRYLIKTRGQQVTLSCSPISGHRSVSWYQQTPGQGLQFLFEYFSETQRNKGNFPGRFSGRQFSNSRSEMNVSTLELGDSALYLCASSLVGLTGNTGELFFGEGSRLTVL.

In nucleotides, the CDR3 is TGCGCCAGCTCCAGAGGGACAGGGCGTACCGGGGAGCTGTTTTTT. Protein product: CASSRGTGRTGELFF. V gene TRBV10-1 combines with J gene TRBJ2-2; 9 bases agree with TRBD1. This CDR3 comprises 15 residues. Per germline, CDR1 WNHNN and CDR2 SYGVQD (reference sequence). The V segment lost 8 bases and the J segment 5 bases; nucleotides outside the gene matches: 9.

The V and J genes are TRBV14 and TRBJ1-4; 10 nucleotides line up with TRBD1. Looked up from germline, CDR1 is SGHDN and CDR2 is FVKESK. CDR3 length: 14 amino acids. V was clipped by 4 bases and J by 7 bases; unmatched bases: 3. Here the CDR3 reads CASSPDRGVEKLFF. The CDR3 DNA is TGTGCCAGCAGCCCGGACAGGGGGGTTGAAAAACTGTTTTTT.

This clone was seen more than once but under ten times. The gene calls are TRBV2 and TRBJ2-1, with 12 bases matching TRBD2. Germline V gene lookup returns CDR1 SNHLY and CDR2 FYNNEI. Trimming removed 11 bases from V and 2 bases from J; junction bases left unmatched: 7. The CDR3 totals 15 residues. The CDR3 sequence is CAGTLAGGTYNEQFF. The CDR3 DNA reads as TGTGCCGGAACCCTAGCGGGGGGGACCTACAATGAGCAGTTCTTC.

V usage is TRBV6-2 or TRBV6-3 and J usage is TRBJ2-2, with 9 bases lining up with TRBD2. Germline V gene lookup returns CDR1 MNHEY and CDR2 SVGEGT. With 5 bases clipped from V and 5 bases from J, the junction kept 3 bases outside the gene matches. The CDR3 contains 14 residues. The CDR3, as DNA: TGTGCCAGCAGTCCCAGCGGGGGGACCGGGGAGCTGTTTTTT. Translation: CASSPSGGTGELFF.

V gene TRBV3-1 (or the pseudogene TRBV3-2) combines with J gene TRBJ2-6; 9 bases map to TRBD1. Germline lookup yields CDR1 LGHDT and CDR2 YNNKEL (reference sequence). J gave up 0 bases and V 4 bases, and 10 bases lay outside the gene matches. The CDR3 loop spans 19 amino acids. The CDR3 nucleotides read TGTGCCAGCAGCCCCCCCCGGGACAGGGCCGTCTCTGGGGCCAACGTCCTGACTTTC. It codes for CASSPPRDRAVSGANVLTF.

The V gene is TRBV3-1 (or the pseudogene TRBV3-2), the J gene TRBJ2-3, with D tentatively TRBD2 (6 bases). CDR3 size: 12 residues. Germline CDR1 LGHDT, CDR2 YNNKEL (reference sequence). V gave up 3 bases and J gave up 10 bases, with 11 bases separating them. The chain's CDR3 is CASSQGTRAQYF. The DNA for the CDR3 is TGTGCCAGCAGCCAGGGGACTCGGGCGCAGTATTTT.

The gene calls are TRBV25-1 and TRBJ2-7, with TRBD2 matching 10 bases. The V and J ends lost 4 bases and 3 bases, in that order; junction bases with no gene match: 3. The CDR3 runs to 14 residues. Germline CDR1 MGHDK, CDR2 SYGVNS. DNA of the CDR3: TGTGCCAGCAGTGTGTCTAGCGGGAGCTACGAGCAGTACTTC. Amino acids: CASSVSSGSYEQYF.